This T cell receptor (beta chain) appears in the sequencing data of a study of CD8 T cells in Susac syndrome. CDR3 length equals 14 residues. The germline gives CDR1 DFQATT, CDR2 SNEGSKA (reference sequence). V shed 3 bases and J 8 bases; nucleotides not matched to a gene: 3. A quantity of about 0.5 to 1 ug RNA underwent reverse transcription using random hexamers. immunoSEQ multiplex PCR amplified TCR beta CDR3 across 54 Vbeta, 13 Jbeta. TCRdb re-analysed the immunoSEQ multiplex PCR reads in MiXCR, keeping a single row per CDR3 protein. The sample holds 130,000 to 150,000 distinct CDR3 sequences; approximately 94% are singletons and the top ten take over 0.07%. It was healthy donors who served as the controls, matched for age and sex. The CD8+ and CD4+ T cells were isolated magnetically using a negative isolation approach, whereas the TEMRA cells were enriched by FACS.

The sample was CD4+ T cells from PBMCs. V gene TRBV20-1 combines with J gene TRBJ2-1; the match to TRBD2 covers 14 bases. The TCR was taken from a human donor in good health. The CDR3 loop is CSARGLAGVDEQFF. CDR3 DNA sequence: TGCAGTGCTAGGGGACTAGCGGGAGTAGATGAGCAGTTCTTC.